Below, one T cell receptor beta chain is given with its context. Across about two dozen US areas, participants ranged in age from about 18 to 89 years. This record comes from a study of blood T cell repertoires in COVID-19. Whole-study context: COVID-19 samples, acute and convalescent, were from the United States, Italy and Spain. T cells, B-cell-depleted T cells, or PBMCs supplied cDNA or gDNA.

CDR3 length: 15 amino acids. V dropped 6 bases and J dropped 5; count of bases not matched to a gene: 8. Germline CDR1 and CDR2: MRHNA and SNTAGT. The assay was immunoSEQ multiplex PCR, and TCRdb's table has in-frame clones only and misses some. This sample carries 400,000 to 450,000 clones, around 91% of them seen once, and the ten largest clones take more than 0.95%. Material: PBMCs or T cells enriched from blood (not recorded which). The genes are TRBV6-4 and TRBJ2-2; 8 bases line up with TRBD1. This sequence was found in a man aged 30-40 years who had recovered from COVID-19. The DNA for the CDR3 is TGTGCCAGCAGCATCGACAGGGGTGGAACCGGGGAGCTGTTTTTT. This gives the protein CASSIDRGGTGELFF.